Shown below are 27 T cell receptor beta chains from a single sample sequenced in a study of cytomegalovirus exposure and HLA in healthy donors. The PCR employed 60 Vbeta primers together with 13 Jbeta primers. Sequencing was performed with immunoSEQ multiplex PCR; in TCRdb, only in-frame clones are kept and a portion is missing. This table has more than 75,000 clones, around 68% appearing once. Sequenced material: PBMCs. Receptors were obtained from a man in his forties in good health and CMV-seropositive.

The V call is TRBV21-1, the J call TRBJ2-7; TRBD2, the D gene given by the table, was not confirmed from the DNA. TRBV21-1 represents a pseudogene. This CDR3 is 15 amino acids long. The CDR3 spells CASTPRGPSFNEQYF. DNA for the CDR3: TGTGCCAGCACCCCGCGGGGGCCCTCCTTCAACGAGCAGTACTTC.

The V gene is TRBV4-3, the J gene TRBJ2-6, with 8 nucleotides matching TRBD2. Unmatched junction bases numbered 3, after V lost 1 base and J lost 4 bases. Germline V gene lookup returns CDR1 LGHNA and CDR2 YSLEER. This CDR3 is built from 16 residues. The CDR3 loop reads CASSQAGGLGANVLTF. The CDR3 DNA is TGCGCCAGCAGCCAAGCGGGGGGGCTAGGGGCCAACGTCCTGACTTTC.

The CDR3 protein is CSAVPEETQYF. Here the CDR3 DNA reads TGCAGCGCCGTCCCTGAAGAGACCCAGTACTTC. The genes are TRBV29-1 and TRBJ2-5; no clear D. This CDR3 has 11 residues. Looked up from germline, CDR1 is SQVTM and CDR2 is ANQGSEA. Trimming cost V 7 bases and J 3 bases, with 9 bases left between them.

This clone was found a few times. The chain recombines TRBV9 with TRBJ1-6, with 10 bases aligning to TRBD1. CDR3 length: 14 residues. Germline CDR1 SGDLS, CDR2 YYNGEE. V dropped 6 bases and J dropped 10; count of bases not matched to a gene: 7. The CDR3 loop is CASTPDRGDSPLHF. DNA for the CDR3: TGTGCCAGCACCCCGGACAGGGGGGACTCACCCCTCCACTTT.

This rearrangement joins TRBV14 to TRBJ1-2; 9 positions match TRBD1. This CDR3 region has 14 residues. V dropped 2 bases and J dropped 8; count of bases not matched to a gene: 6. Germline assignment: CDR1 SGHDN and CDR2 FVKESK. The CDR3 nucleotides read TGTGCCAGCAGCCAATCGGGACAGGGTTCCGGCTACACCTTC. Its translation is CASSQSGQGSGYTF.

V and J are TRBV5-8 and TRBJ1-5, with D unresolved. This CDR3 contains 12 residues. V was clipped by 3 bases and J by 10 bases, with 11 bases between them. Per the germline V gene, CDR1 is SGHTS and CDR2 is YDEGEE. In nucleotides, the CDR3 is TGTGCCAGCAGCTCGGAAAGAGGTCCCCAGCATTTT. Protein product: CASSSERGPQHF.

This rearrangement joins TRBV9 to TRBJ2-7, with TRBD2 identical over 10 bases. Germline lookup yields CDR1 SGDLS and CDR2 YYNGEE. This CDR3 is built from 15 residues. V dropped 3 bases and J dropped 3; count of bases not matched to a gene: 6. CDR3 nucleotides: TGTGCCAGCAGCGCCGGACTAGCGGATCTCTACGAGCAGTACTTC. Residues: CASSAGLADLYEQYF.

The chain is built from TRBV30 and TRBJ2-1, with 9 bases lining up with TRBD1. CDR3 size: 13 residues. Looked up from germline, CDR1 is GTSNPN and CDR2 is SVGIG (reference sequence). V trimming: 4 bases; J trimming: 7 bases; junction bases outside the gene matches: 5. For the CDR3, the DNA is TGTGCCTGGAAGGGACAGGGAAGGAATGAGCAGTTCTTC. It translates to CAWKGQGRNEQFF. The whole variable domain, remainder taken from reference TRBV30 and TRBJ2-1, is SQTIHQWPATLVQPVGSPLSLECTVEGTSNPNLYWYRQAAGRGLQLLFYSVGIGQISSEVPQNLSASRPQDRQFILSSKKLLLSDSGFYLCAWKGQGRNEQFFGPGTRLTVL.

A word on this clone: At one boundary the junction diverges from the germline segment, which might be a read error. This chain joins TRBV2 and TRBJ1-5; D is ambiguous. The CDR3 length is 11 residues. Germline V CDR1 and CDR2: SNHLY, FYNNEI. The CDR3 nucleotides are TGTGCCGGCAGACGAGATCAGCCCCAGCATTTT. Its protein product is CAGRRDQPQHF. The full variable domain, with the rest looked up from reference TRBV2 and TRBJ1-5, is EPEVTQTPSHQVTQMGQEVILRCVPISNHLYFYWYRQILGQKVEFLVSFYNNEISEKSEIFDDQFSVERPDGSNFTLKIRSTKLEDSAMYFCAGRRDQPQHFGDGTRLSIL.

For the CDR3, the DNA is TGTGCCAGCAACGCACCCAGGGAGACAGGCCTAATGGCCGGGGAGCTGTTTTTT. Its protein is CASNAPRETGLMAGELFF. The chain employs TRBV14 and TRBJ2-2; D possibly corresponds to TRBD1 (6 bases). CDR1 SGHDN and CDR2 FVKESK come from the germline V gene. This CDR3 contains 18 residues. Trimming pared 7 bases from V and 6 bases from J, leaving 27 bases between. Drawing the rest from reference TRBV14 and TRBJ2-2, the complete variable domain is EAGVTQFPSHSVIEKGQTVTLRCDPISGHDNLYWYRRVMGKEIKFLLHFVKESKQDESGMPNNRFLAERTGGTYSTLKVQPAELEDSGVYFCASNAPRETGLMAGELFFGEGSRLTVL.

About this clone itself: Other DNA sequences from this sample encode an identical CDR3 as well. This chain uses TRBV6-6 with TRBJ2-7; TRBD2 is a possible D gene (6 bases). V shed 3 bases and J shed 0 bases, with 12 bases lying between them. This CDR3 has 15 amino acids. Germline-derived CDR1 and CDR2 are MNHNY and SVGAGI (reference sequence). The CDR3 nucleotides read TGTGCCAGCAGTTATCTTAGCGGTAGCTCCTACGAGCAGTACTTC. This translates into CASSYLSGSSYEQYF.

This chain links TRBV6-1 with TRBJ2-7; 7 positions match TRBD1. Germline V CDR1 and CDR2: MNHNS, SASEGT. This CDR3 region has 14 residues. The V gene end was trimmed by 4 bases and the J gene end by 2 bases; junction bases not matched to a gene: 5. CDR3 residues: CASSVQGETYEQYF. The CDR3 DNA is TGTGCCAGCAGTGTCCAGGGGGAAACCTACGAGCAGTACTTC.

The chain is built from TRBV4-2 and TRBJ2-2; TRBD2 might be the D (7 bases). CDR3 length equals 18 residues. V was shortened by 0 bases and J by 4 bases, with 18 bases between the two germline ends. Germline assignment: CDR1 LGHNA and CDR2 YNFKEQ. CDR3 in DNA: TGTGCCAGCAGCCAAGATGAGGGAGGGGGGCTGACCACCGGGGAGCTGTTTTTT. This codes for CASSQDEGGGLTTGELFF.

This chain uses TRBV4-2 with TRBJ1-2; 8 positions match TRBD1. Losses at the gene ends were 0 bases for V and 4 bases for J; bases not matched to a gene: 4. The CDR3 is made up of 15 amino acids. CDR1 and CDR2 from the germline V gene are LGHNA and YNFKEQ. CDR3 nucleotide sequence: TGTGCCAGCAGCCAAGAAGAGACAGGGGTCTATGGCTACACCTTC. Protein: CASSQEETGVYGYTF.

The chain uses TRBV19 and TRBJ2-5, with 9 bases matching TRBD1. This CDR3 has 13 amino acids. Germline-derived CDR1 and CDR2 are LNHDA and SQIVND (reference sequence). J lost 2 bases, V lost 6 bases, and 1 base had no gene match. CDR3 nucleotides: TGTGCCAGTAGGGGACAGGGACAAGAGACCCAGTACTTC. This translates into CASRGQGQETQYF.

The rearrangement joins TRBV30 to TRBJ1-5; the match to TRBD1 covers 7 bases. The CDR3 runs 15 residues. J gave up 5 bases and V 3 bases, and 10 bases lay outside the gene matches. Germline CDR1 reads GTSNPN; CDR2 reads SVGIG (reference sequence). CDR3 region: CAWSPGTEGYQPQHF. The CDR3 DNA sequence: TGTGCCTGGAGCCCCGGGACAGAAGGCTATCAGCCCCAGCATTTT.

This chain uses TRBV28 with TRBJ1-2, with 12 nucleotides matching TRBD1. V shed 10 bases, J shed 7 bases, and the junction held 7 bases outside the gene matches. This CDR3 comprises 13 residues. CDR1 and CDR2 (germline): MDHEN, SYDVKM. Here the CDR3 DNA reads TGTGCCACCGGGACAGGGGGCGGAGGTGGCTACACCTTC. This translates into CATGTGGGGGYTF.

The rearrangement uses TRBV4-2 and TRBJ1-2, with D tentatively TRBD1 (6 bases). The CDR3 covers 15 residues. V gave up 0 bases and J gave up 6 bases, with 14 bases separating them. From germline, CDR1 is LGHNA and CDR2 YNFKEQ. DNA of the CDR3: TGTGCCAGCAGCCAAGATCGTGGGACAAGTGATGGCTACACCTTC. Amino acid sequence: CASSQDRGTSDGYTF.

The chain combines TRBV7-9 with TRBJ2-5; 10 positions agree with TRBD2. With V trimmed by 0 bases and J by 4 bases, 11 bases remained unmatched. CDR1 and CDR2 (germline): SEHNR, FQNEAQ (reference sequence). The CDR3 contains 18 residues. CDR3 DNA: TGTGCCAGCAGCTTAGCTAAACGACTAGCGGGCCGGACAGAGACCCAGTACTTC. Translation gives CASSLAKRLAGRTETQYF.

CDR3 protein: CASSSGQQETQYF. CDR3 sequence (DNA): TGTGCCAGCAGCTCCGGACAGCAAGAGACCCAGTACTTC. The chain links TRBV7-7 to TRBJ2-5; D is perhaps TRBD1 (6 bases). Germline V gives CDR1 SSHAT, CDR2 FNYEAQ (reference sequence). Trimming removed 4 bases at V and 2 bases at J, with 8 bases between. This CDR3 is built from 13 residues.

V gene TRBV7-6 combines with J gene TRBJ2-2, with TRBD1 identical over 8 bases. J gave up 9 bases and V 1 base, and 7 bases lay outside the gene matches. The length of the CDR3 is 15 residues. Germline V lookup: CDR1 SGHVS, CDR2 FNYEAQ. CDR3 residues: CASSLETGAVRELFF. In DNA form, the CDR3 reads TGTGCCAGCAGCTTAGAGACAGGGGCCGTTCGGGAGCTGTTTTTT. The full variable domain, completed using reference TRBV7-6 and TRBJ2-2, is GAGVSQSPRYKVTKRGQDVALRCDPISGHVSLYWYRQALGQGPEFLTYFNYEAQQDKSGLPNDRFSAERPEGSISTLTIQRTEQRDSAMYRCASSLETGAVRELFFGEGSRLTVL.

The genes are TRBV5-4 and TRBJ1-6; 8 bases line up with TRBD1. CDR3 size: 16 residues. The J segment lost 8 bases and the V segment lost 4 bases, leaving 11 bases of the junction unmatched. CDR1 and CDR2 (germline): SGHNT, YYREEE (reference sequence). CDR3 region: CASSRTTGQGYSPLHF. CDR3 nucleotides: TGTGCCAGCAGCCGAACAACAGGACAGGGTTATTCACCCCTCCACTTT.

The rearrangement links TRBV6-5 to TRBJ1-2; 7 positions match TRBD1. This CDR3 comprises 15 residues. V gave up 6 bases and J gave up 2 bases; unmatched junction bases: 9. Germline V gene data show CDR1 as MNHEY and CDR2 as SVGAGI. The CDR3 protein is CASSLFRGANYGYTF. CDR3 bases: TGTGCCAGCAGCCTATTCAGGGGGGCCAACTATGGCTACACCTTC.

This chain connects TRBV4-1 to TRBJ1-5; D is unresolved. The CDR3 sequence is 16 residues long. V dropped 0 bases and J dropped 4 bases, with 13 bases sitting between them. Per the germline V gene, CDR1 is MGHRA and CDR2 is YSYEKL. CDR3 in DNA: TGCGCCAGCAGCCAAGATTATGGTAAGGAGAATCAGCCCCAGCATTTT. Its translation is CASSQDYGKENQPQHF.

This clone was counted once. The gene calls are TRBV19 and TRBJ2-7, with 15 bases fitting TRBD2. The germline gives CDR1 LNHDA, CDR2 SQIVND (reference sequence). This CDR3 is built from 17 residues. V shed 6 bases and J 7 bases; nucleotides not matched to a gene: 13. CDR3 residues: CASSSSVPGLAGGEQYF. CDR3 DNA: TGTGCCAGTAGCTCTTCCGTTCCGGGACTAGCGGGAGGAGAGCAGTACTTC. Using reference TRBV19 and TRBJ2-7 for the parts outside the CDR3, the full variable domain is DGGITQSPKYLFRKEGQNVTLSCEQNLNHDAMYWYRQDPGQGLRLIYYSQIVNDFQKGDIAEGYSVSREKKESFPLTVTSAQKNPTAFYLCASSSSVPGLAGGEQYFGPGTRLTVT.

This clone was counted only a few times. V and J are TRBV2 and TRBJ1-1; TRBD1 matches 7 bases. Germline CDR1 reads SNHLY; CDR2 reads FYNNEI. The CDR3 contains 13 residues. V lost 1 base and J lost 8; bases outside the gene matches: 4. CDR3 sequence (DNA): TGTGCCAGCAGTGAAGATCGAGGGGGCGAAGCTTTCTTT. As protein: CASSEDRGGEAFF.

The rearrangement joins TRBV4-2 to TRBJ2-3; a possible D gene is TRBD2 (5 bases). Germline V CDR1 and CDR2: LGHNA, YNFKEQ. The CDR3 is 17 residues long. The germline V and J ends were trimmed by 0 bases and 2 bases, with 15 bases remaining between them. The CDR3 protein is CASSQDRSGKPTDTQYF. DNA for the CDR3: TGTGCCAGCAGCCAAGATCGGTCCGGGAAACCCACAGATACGCAGTATTTT.